The 9 T cell receptor beta chains below were found in one sample sequenced in a study of technical replicates of blood from a handful of donors (dated by TCRdb to 2015 to 2018). The library was obtained by the immunoSEQ multiplex PCR assay. The immuneACCESS repertoire file appears here via TCRdb, limited to in-frame rearrangements. These files lack a portion of the clones; in checked studies, under half of the deficit traces to unresolved V genes, and the cause of the others is not known. In all, the sample holds tens of thousands of clones, and 90% to 96% of those were seen once. Of the sample, 0.36% is held by the ten largest clones. Sequencing used T cells isolated from PBMCs. The receptors shown here come from a human donor in good health.

Concerning this clone itself: One junction end disagrees with the germline gene, perhaps due to a read error. V usage is TRBV7-2 and J usage is TRBJ2-5; 8 bases fit TRBD2. This CDR3 is 15 amino acids long. Per the germline V gene, CDR1 is SGHTA and CDR2 is FQGNSA. The CDR3 DNA reads TGTGTCAGCAGCTTAAGAGCGGGAGAGGCGGAGACCCAGTACTTC. Protein product: CVSSLRAGEAETQYF.

This clone has a single count. This sequence joins TRBV11-1 and TRBJ2-2; TRBD1 matches at 9 bases. V gave up 7 bases and J gave up 5 bases; unmatched junction bases: 5. CDR1 SGHAT and CDR2 FQDESV come from the germline V gene (reference sequence). The CDR3 has 14 amino acids. The CDR3 DNA is TGTGCCAGCACCCGGACAGGGGAGACCGGGGAGCTGTTTTTT. It specifies CASTRTGETGELFF.

The rearrangement links TRBV5-6 to TRBJ2-3; D is perhaps TRBD2 (6 bases). This CDR3 has 14 residues. The ends were cut back, 0 bases at V and 2 bases at J, with 7 bases in the middle. From germline, CDR1 is SGHDT and CDR2 YYEEEE. CDR3 nucleotide sequence: TGTGCCAGCAGCTTGGCGGGAGCCACAGATACGCAGTATTTT. Encoded protein: CASSLAGATDTQYF.

The chain uses TRBV6-1 and TRBJ2-2; TRBD1 matches 7 bases. The CDR3 is 15 residues long. Germline V gene lookup returns CDR1 MNHNS and CDR2 SASEGT. The V gene end was trimmed by 7 bases and the J gene end by 3 bases; junction bases not matched to a gene: 8. In DNA form, the CDR3 reads TGTGCCAGCAATGACAGGGTCTTTTACACCGGGGAGCTGTTTTTT. Translated: CASNDRVFYTGELFF.

The V gene is TRBV9, the J gene TRBJ1-1, with TRBD1 identical over 7 bases. V was clipped by 3 bases and J by 2 bases; unmatched bases: 1. Germline CDR1 and CDR2: SGDLS and YYNGEE. CDR3 length: 13 residues. CDR3 in amino acids: CASSGDRNTEAFF. As DNA, the CDR3 is TGTGCCAGCAGCGGGGACAGAAACACTGAAGCTTTCTTT.

This clone showed up just once. This chain connects TRBV4-1 to TRBJ1-2; 9 positions match TRBD1. Germline CDR1 and CDR2: MGHRA and YSYEKL. There are 19 residues in the CDR3. V dropped 1 base and J dropped 2; count of bases not matched to a gene: 14. The chain's CDR3 is CASSQVRSGTGKGNYGYTF. CDR3 bases: TGCGCCAGCAGCCAAGTTCGGTCCGGGACAGGGAAGGGGAACTATGGCTACACCTTC.

This clone was counted a single time. V usage is TRBV11-2 and J usage is TRBJ2-2; D possibly corresponds to TRBD2 (6 bases). Germline CDR1 is SGHAT and CDR2 is FQNNGV. The CDR3 contains 14 residues. Trimming removed 5 bases at V and 4 bases at J, with 11 bases between. The CDR3 sequence: CASSVSGVTGELFF. CDR3 in DNA: TGTGCCAGCAGCGTTAGCGGAGTCACCGGGGAGCTGTTTTTT.

V usage is TRBV6-6 and J usage is TRBJ1-5, with D possibly TRBD1 on 6 matching bases. Germline-derived CDR1 and CDR2 are MNHNY and SVGAGI (reference sequence). V gave up 6 bases and J gave up 4 bases, with 16 bases separating them. The CDR3 is 15 residues long. The CDR3 bases are TGTGCCAGCAGCGTCCCAGGGGTCCCTAATCAGCCCCAGCATTTT. Amino acid sequence: CASSVPGVPNQPQHF.

V and J are TRBV28 and TRBJ2-7; TRBD2 might be the D (5 bases). V gave up 4 bases and J gave up 2 bases, with 9 bases separating them. Germline V lookup: CDR1 MDHEN, CDR2 SYDVKM. The CDR3 covers 13 residues. In DNA form, the CDR3 reads TGTGCCAGCAGTTACGGGAAGACCTACGAGCAGTACTTC. This translates into CASSYGKTYEQYF.